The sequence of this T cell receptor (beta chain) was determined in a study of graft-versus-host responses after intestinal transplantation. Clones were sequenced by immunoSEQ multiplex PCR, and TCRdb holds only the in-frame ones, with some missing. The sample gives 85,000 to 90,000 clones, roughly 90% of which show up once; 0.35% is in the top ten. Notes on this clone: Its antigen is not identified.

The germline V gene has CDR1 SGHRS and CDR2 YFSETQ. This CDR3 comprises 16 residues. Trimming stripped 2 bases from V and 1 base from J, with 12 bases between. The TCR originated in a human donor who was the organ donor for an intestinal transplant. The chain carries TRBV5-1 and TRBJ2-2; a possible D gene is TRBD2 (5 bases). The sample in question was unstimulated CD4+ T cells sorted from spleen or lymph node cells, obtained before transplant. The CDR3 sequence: CASSFIGNMNTGELFF. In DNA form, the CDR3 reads TGCGCCAGCAGCTTTATCGGGAATATGAACACCGGGGAGCTGTTTTTT.